The 27 T cell receptor beta chains below were found in one sample sequenced in a study of blood T cell repertoires in COVID-19. Clones were read by immunoSEQ multiplex PCR, and TCRdb kept only the in-frame ones, dropping some. The data contain tens of thousands of clones, under 95% of them singletons. The specimen sequenced was peripheral blood. The receptors come from a human donor in a cohort sampled during active COVID-19.

V is TRBV5-1 and J is TRBJ2-7, with 9 bases matching TRBD1. This CDR3 spans 17 amino acids. J gave up 6 bases and V 1 base, and 14 bases lay outside the gene matches. The germline V gene has CDR1 SGHRS and CDR2 YFSETQ. The DNA of the CDR3 is TGCGCCAGCAGCTTGATACCCTCGGGACAGGGTAATAGCGAGCAGTACTTC. Its translation: CASSLIPSGQGNSEQYF.

This chain connects TRBV27 to TRBJ2-1, with D possibly being TRBD2 (6 bases). This CDR3 spans 11 amino acids. V lost 11 bases and J 6 bases, leaving 11 bases between the germline ends. Germline-derived CDR1 and CDR2 are MNHEY and SMNVEV (reference sequence). CDR3 protein: CAGGRPNEQFF. The CDR3 nucleotides read TGTGCCGGGGGGAGGCCCAATGAGCAGTTCTTC.

V is TRBV7-2 and J is TRBJ1-2, with 9 bases that match TRBD1. J gave up 3 bases and V 4 bases, and 9 bases lay outside the gene matches. The germline V gene has CDR1 SGHTA and CDR2 FQGNSA. There are 16 residues in the CDR3. This CDR3 is CASSSPGGTGYYGYTF. The CDR3 DNA is TGTGCCAGCAGCTCCCCTGGGGGGACAGGGTACTATGGCTACACCTTC.

The CDR3 bases are TGTGCCAGCAGCCAAGAATCCAGGGCCGAGCAGTACTTC. Its translation: CASSQESRAEQYF. The V and J genes are TRBV4-2 and TRBJ2-7; possibly TRBD1 for D (5 bases). CDR1 is LGHNA, CDR2 YNFKEQ, per germline. CDR3 length: 13 residues. The V end was cut by 0 bases, the J end by 6 bases, with 9 bases between.

CDR3 protein: CAISEQASWDIEGNTIYF. The CDR3 DNA sequence: TGTGCCATCAGTGAGCAGGCGTCTTGGGACATCGAAGGAAACACCATATATTTT. The chain carries TRBV10-3 and TRBJ1-3, with D maybe TRBD1 (6 bases). From germline, CDR1 is ENHRY and CDR2 SYGVKD. The CDR3 length is 18 residues. Trimming stripped 2 bases from V and 4 bases from J, with 21 bases between.

The chain employs TRBV28 and TRBJ2-7, with D maybe TRBD1 (5 bases). The CDR3 totals 14 residues. V was cut by 5 bases and J by 1 base, with 12 bases left in between. Germline V gives CDR1 MDHEN, CDR2 SYDVKM. CDR3 in amino acids: CASSRTSLSYEQYF. The CDR3 nucleotides read TGTGCCAGCAGTAGGACAAGCCTGTCCTACGAGCAGTACTTC.

The rearrangement uses TRBV27 and TRBJ2-7, with 12 bases lining up with TRBD2. This CDR3 comprises 15 residues. CDR1 is MNHEY, CDR2 SMNVEV, per germline (reference sequence). V was clipped by 5 bases and J by 7 bases; unmatched bases: 9. CDR3 DNA: TGTGCCAGCAGTGCACAACTAGCGGGGGGAAGAGAGCAGTACTTC. Its translation is CASSAQLAGGREQYF.

The chain uses TRBV7-2 and TRBJ2-7, with 12 bases that match TRBD2. CDR3 size: 18 residues. CDR1 SGHTA and CDR2 FQGNSA come from the germline V gene. The J segment lost 2 bases and the V segment lost 1 base, leaving 9 bases of the junction unmatched. In DNA, the CDR3 is TGTGCCAGCAGCTTAGAACTAGCGGGGGGTAGGGGGACCTACGAGCAGTACTTC. Translated, it gives CASSLELAGGRGTYEQYF.

This sequence joins TRBV11-2 and TRBJ2-7; D is possibly TRBD1 (5 bases). The V end was cut by 0 bases, the J end by 0 bases, with 12 bases between. Germline CDR1 reads SGHAT; CDR2 reads FQNNGV. The CDR3 extends over 16 amino acids. This chain's CDR3 is CASSLELGVTSYEQYF. Here the CDR3 DNA reads TGTGCCAGCAGCTTAGAATTAGGGGTAACCTCCTACGAGCAGTACTTC.

The V call is TRBV6-6, the J call TRBJ1-4; no clear D. The V end was cut by 5 bases, the J end by 4 bases, with 20 bases between. Germline assignment: CDR1 MNHNY and CDR2 SVGAGI (reference sequence). The CDR3 is 17 amino acids. The CDR3 protein is CASSRSRWSGINEKLFF. DNA for the CDR3: TGTGCCAGCAGTCGTTCACGTTGGAGCGGAATTAATGAAAAACTGTTTTTT.

This clone was seen only a few times. V gene TRBV7-6 combines with J gene TRBJ2-7; possible D gene TRBD1, 6 bases. CDR1 and CDR2 from the germline V gene are SGHVS and FNYEAQ. V dropped 1 base and J dropped 4 bases, with 8 bases sitting between them. There are 13 residues in the CDR3. The CDR3 DNA reads as TGTGCCAGCAGCTTAGGCAGGGGTTACGAGCAGTACTTC. Protein sequence: CASSLGRGYEQYF.

The rearrangement joins TRBV11-2 to TRBJ1-1; D is undetermined. Trimming removed 1 base at V and 3 bases at J, with 12 bases between. The CDR3 covers 15 residues. Germline V gives CDR1 SGHAT, CDR2 FQNNGV. CDR3 amino acids: CASSLVSRYDTEAFF. The CDR3 region has the DNA TGTGCCAGCAGCTTAGTATCGCGATATGACACTGAAGCTTTCTTT.

This chain uses TRBV28 with TRBJ1-2; D not resolved. The ends were cut back, 2 bases at V and 3 bases at J, with 19 bases in the middle. Per germline, CDR1 MDHEN and CDR2 SYDVKM. This CDR3 is built from 17 residues. The CDR3: CASSLLQKGDWDYGYTF. The CDR3 DNA reads TGTGCCAGCAGTTTACTCCAGAAGGGAGACTGGGACTATGGCTACACCTTC.

This rearrangement joins TRBV19 to TRBJ1-1; no reliable D call. Looked up from germline, CDR1 is LNHDA and CDR2 is SQIVND (reference sequence). The CDR3 length is 15 residues. Trimming took off 4 bases at V and 5 bases at J, with 17 bases between the two ends. CDR3 coding DNA: TGTGCCAGTAGTACCCCCGGGTCCCCGAGGACTGAAGCTTTCTTT. It codes for CASSTPGSPRTEAFF.

This chain joins TRBV25-1 and TRBJ1-1, with D hard to call. The germline V gene encodes CDR1 MGHDK and CDR2 SYGVNS. The CDR3 consists of 16 residues. Trimming took 1 base from V and 1 from J, leaving 13 bases between them. This chain's CDR3 is CASSELEGSGNTEAFF. CDR3 nucleotides: TGTGCCAGCAGTGAATTGGAGGGTTCGGGGAACACTGAAGCTTTCTTT.

CDR3 bases: TGTGCCAGCTCTCCTCCCACAGGGACAGGGGGCAGCGATGAGCAGTTCTTC. The encoded protein is CASSPPTGTGGSDEQFF. The rearrangement links TRBV18 to TRBJ2-1; 12 bases are a match to TRBD1. CDR1 KGHSH and CDR2 LQKENI come from the germline V gene. The V gene end was trimmed by 6 bases and the J gene end by 8 bases; junction bases not matched to a gene: 14. CDR3 length: 17 residues.

Concerning this clone: Other DNA sequences in this specimen translate into the identical CDR3. This sequence joins TRBV27 and TRBJ2-7; D is undetermined. Germline lookup yields CDR1 MNHEY and CDR2 SMNVEV (reference sequence). Trimming shortened V by 5 bases and J by 3 bases, and 11 bases separated the two germline ends. The CDR3 is made up of 13 amino acids. CDR3 DNA sequence: TGTGCCAGCAGTCCCCCAATGAGCTACGAGCAGTACTTC. Protein sequence: CASSPPMSYEQYF.

V gene TRBV11-2 combines with J gene TRBJ1-1; D might be TRBD1 (6 bases). The CDR3 runs 14 residues. Trimming shortened V by 5 bases and J by 4 bases, and 14 bases separated the two germline ends. Germline V gives CDR1 SGHAT, CDR2 FQNNGV. The CDR3 DNA reads TGTGCCAGCAGCCCCCTACAGGGACGCACTGAAGCTTTCTTT. Its translation is CASSPLQGRTEAFF.

About this clone itself: Other nucleotide sequences from this sample produce the same CDR3. The chain couples TRBV27 to TRBJ1-1, with D tentatively TRBD1 (6 bases). CDR3 size: 13 residues. With 2 bases removed from V and 5 bases from J, the gap between germline ends came to 9 bases. Germline V gene data show CDR1 as MNHEY and CDR2 as SMNVEV (reference sequence). The CDR3 here is CASSLGGRTEAFF. Here the CDR3 DNA reads TGTGCCAGCAGTTTAGGGGGCCGTACTGAAGCTTTCTTT.

The V and J genes are TRBV19 and TRBJ2-7; the match to TRBD2 covers 12 bases. Looked up from germline, CDR1 is LNHDA and CDR2 is SQIVND (reference sequence). The CDR3 has 14 residues. V was clipped by 4 bases and J by 2 bases; unmatched bases: 0. CDR3 amino acids: CASSRTSGAYEQYF. CDR3 nucleotide sequence: TGTGCCAGTAGTAGGACTAGCGGGGCCTACGAGCAGTACTTC.

This rearrangement joins TRBV9 to TRBJ2-7, with 10 positions matching TRBD1. Germline V gene lookup returns CDR1 SGDLS and CDR2 YYNGEE. V shed 4 bases and J 3 bases; nucleotides not matched to a gene: 7. This CDR3 comprises 15 residues. The CDR3 reads CASSPSGTGDYEQYF. The CDR3 coding sequence is TGTGCCAGCAGCCCAAGTGGGACAGGGGACTACGAGCAGTACTTC. Variable domain in full (rest from reference TRBV9 and TRBJ2-7): DSGVTQTPKHLITATGQRVTLRCSPRSGDLSVYWYQQSLDQGLQFLIQYYNGEERAKGNILERFSAQQFPDLHSELNLSSLELGDSALYFCASSPSGTGDYEQYFGPGTRLTVT.

The chain is built from TRBV13 and TRBJ2-7, with 8 positions matching TRBD2. V dropped 5 bases and J dropped 2; count of bases not matched to a gene: 8. This CDR3 region has 15 residues. The germline CDR1 and CDR2 sequences are PRHDT and FYEKMQ (reference sequence). The CDR3 region is CASSTGGGPTYEQYF. The DNA of the CDR3 is TGTGCCAGCAGCACGGGAGGGGGGCCTACCTACGAGCAGTACTTC.

The chain has TRBV5-6 and TRBJ1-1; possibly TRBD1 for D (6 bases). Germline CDR1 and CDR2: SGHDT and YYEEEE. The CDR3 is 14 residues long. Trimming removed 7 bases from V and 7 bases from J, with 20 bases in between. This CDR3 reads CASSPAGTNIEAFF. The CDR3 bases are TGTGCCAGCTCCCCAGCAGGGACAAATATTGAAGCTTTCTTT.

The genes are TRBV11-2 and TRBJ1-1; 10 nucleotides match TRBD1. The V gene's germline CDR1 is SGHAT and CDR2 FQNNGV. This CDR3 spans 17 amino acids. Trimming cost V 4 bases and J 5 bases; bases outside gene matches: 13. In nucleotides, the CDR3 is TGTGCCAGCAGCTCCCTACTGACAGGGGGCTCTGGAACTGAAGCTTTCTTT. This codes for CASSSLLTGGSGTEAFF.

The V gene is TRBV6-2 or TRBV6-3, the J gene TRBJ2-7; D may be TRBD1 (5 bases). This CDR3 is built from 12 residues. The germline gives CDR1 MNHEY, CDR2 SVGEGT. Trimming shortened V by 5 bases and J by 3 bases, and 8 bases separated the two germline ends. CDR3 residues: CASSHQGYEQYF. In DNA form, the CDR3 reads TGTGCCAGCAGTCATCAGGGCTACGAGCAGTACTTC.

The chain recombines TRBV28 with TRBJ2-7, with a weak D call TRBD1 (9 bases). Germline CDR1 is MDHEN and CDR2 is SYDVKM. The CDR3 is 18 amino acids. V shed 2 bases and J shed 2 bases, with 22 bases lying between them. In DNA form, the CDR3 reads TGTGCCAGCAGTTTACTAGGCGGGGGGACAGGGACTGCCTACGAGCAGTACTTC. Amino acid sequence: CASSLLGGGTGTAYEQYF.

This clone was seen only a few times. This chain links TRBV19 with TRBJ2-7; TRBD1 aligns across 9 bases. The V segment lost 3 bases and the J segment 2 bases; nucleotides outside the gene matches: 2. This CDR3 region has 14 residues. Germline V lookup: CDR1 LNHDA, CDR2 SQIVND (reference sequence). The CDR3 region has the DNA TGTGCCAGTAGTATGGGGACAGGGACCTACGAGCAGTACTTC. It codes for CASSMGTGTYEQYF.